A selection of T cell receptor beta chains follows, all from one sample in a study of T cells in Graves' hyperthyroidism and ophthalmopathy. TCRdb redid the calling of the multiplex PCR reads with MiXCR, one entry per CDR3 protein. Of hundreds of thousands of distinct CDR3 sequences listed, roughly 15% were seen once; the top ten hold under 15%. Sequencing input: blood. The receptor source for this set is a woman in her 50s with Graves' ophthalmopathy. Both conserved end residues are part of each CDR3. The order of the fields is clone size, D gene, V gene, J gene, CDR3 protein, CDR3 DNA. The D gene is left open where the match is weak. Clone size, where shown, is once, few, many, or a class for clones that have expanded.

many,.,TRBV7-9,TRBJ1-1,CASSSETDNTEAFF,TGTGCCAGCAGCTCTGAGACAGACAACACTGAAGCTTTCTTT
many,.,TRBV10-3,TRBJ1-2,CAISEYEGAPANYGYTF,TGTGCCATCAGTGAATACGAGGGCGCACCCGCTAACTATGGCTACACCTTC
few,TRBD2,TRBV5-4,TRBJ2-1,CASSFSGTNNEQFF,TGTGCCAGCAGCTTTAGCGGGACTAACAATGAGCAGTTCTTC
few,TRBD1,TRBV29-1,TRBJ2-7,CSVSTGNSYEQYF,TGCAGCGTTTCGACAGGGAACTCCTACGAGCAGTACTTC
many,.,TRBV3-1,TRBJ2-5,CASSPQRDQETQYF,TGTGCCAGCAGCCCCCAGCGGGACCAAGAGACCCAGTACTTC
few,.,TRBV19,TRBJ1-5,CASSMRDYSNQPQHF,TGTGCCAGTAGTATGAGGGATTATAGCAATCAGCCCCAGCATTTT
many,TRBD2,TRBV3-1,TRBJ2-1,CASSYTSGRSYNEQFF,TGTGCCAGCAGCTACACTAGCGGGAGATCCTACAATGAGCAGTTCTTC
many,.,TRBV3-1,TRBJ1-5,CASSQDLRTGNQPQHF,TGTGCCAGCAGCCAAGACTTAAGAACAGGTAATCAGCCCCAGCATTTT
many,TRBD2,TRBV11-3,TRBJ2-4,CASSLDSSGGSIQYF,TGTGCCAGCAGCTTAGATAGCTCGGGAGGTAGTATTCAGTACTTC
.,.,TRBV4-2,TRBJ2-1,CASSQDVVSGASSYNEQFF,TGTGCCAGCAGCCAAGATGTTGTCTCGGGGGCGTCCTCCTACAATGAGCAGTTCTTC
few,TRBD1,TRBV6-2/TRBV6-3,TRBJ2-7,CASSYGTGVFYEQYF,TGTGCCAGCAGTTACGGGACAGGGGTTTTCTACGAGCAGTACTTC
.,TRBD2,TRBV7-9,TRBJ2-1,CASSRVGGLAGINEQFF,TGTGCCAGCAGTCGGGTGGGGGGACTAGCGGGAATAAATGAGCAGTTCTTC
many,.,TRBV5-1,TRBJ2-5,CASNENQETQYF,TGCGCCAGCAATGAGAACCAAGAGACCCAGTACTTC
.,TRBD2,TRBV27,TRBJ2-7,CASKASGGPYEQYF,TGTGCCAGCAAGGCTAGCGGGGGGCCCTACGAGCAGTACTTC
many,TRBD1,TRBV12-3/TRBV12-4,TRBJ1-4,CASSLQGAGEKLFF,TGTGCCAGCAGTTTACAGGGGGCGGGAGAAAAACTGTTTTTT
.,.,TRBV29-1,TRBJ1-1,CSVEFQGETEAFF,TGCAGCGTTGAATTTCAGGGTGAAACTGAAGCTTTCTTT
.,.,TRBV12-3/TRBV12-4,TRBJ1-3,CANSDPRTGSGNTIYF,TGTGCCAACAGCGATCCGCGGACGGGCTCTGGAAACACCATATATTTT
.,.,TRBV20-1,TRBJ1-2,CSAPPDFDTGYGYTF,TGCAGTGCTCCTCCAGACTTTGATACAGGCTATGGCTACACCTTC
many,.,TRBV9,TRBJ2-7,CASSVLAQSYEQYF,TGTGCCAGCAGCGTACTAGCGCAGTCCTACGAGCAGTACTTC
few,.,TRBV29-1,TRBJ2-3,CSVEDKGLSTDTQYF,TGCAGCGTTGAAGATAAGGGGCTGAGCACAGATACGCAGTATTTT
few,.,TRBV4-3,TRBJ2-2,CASSRPGGLRTGELFF,TGCGCCAGCAGCCGTCCAGGGGGGTTGAGGACCGGGGAGCTGTTTTTT